The entry below gives a single T cell receptor (beta chain) sequence along with its context. The sample is drawn from a study of blood T cell repertoires in COVID-19. Germline V lookup: CDR1 SGHAT, CDR2 FQNNGV. The CDR3 runs 15 residues. Trimming stripped 2 bases from V and 0 bases from J, with 5 bases between. The protocol was immunoSEQ multiplex PCR, while the TCRdb copy is restricted to in-frame clones and leaves out a portion. The repertoire holds 62,000 or so clones, more than 80% seen once, with roughly 2.6% in the top ten. The chain couples TRBV11-2 to TRBJ2-6; tentatively, D is TRBD2 (5 bases). Sequencing input: peripheral blood. The source of this sequence is a man aged 45-60 years with acute or convalescent COVID-19. For the CDR3, the DNA is TGTGCCAGCAGCTTACGGGGCTCTGGGGCCAACGTCCTGACTTTC. It is translated as CASSLRGSGANVLTF.